The 23 T cell receptor beta chains below all came from one sample that was sequenced in a study of Ad26.COV2.S vaccination and SARS-CoV-2 variants. Data came from immunoSEQ multiplex PCR; TCRdb stores just in-frame clones and leaves some out. Of approximately 300,000 clones in the sample, over 80% were seen once. Treatment noted: some 20 received Ad26.COV2.S at low or high dose, single or two shots; roughly 5 received placebo; per-sample allocation not given. Repertoires come from day 63 after the first vaccine or placebo injection. The input for sequencing was peripheral blood, taken in a trial of Ad26.COV2.S vaccine versus placebo. All receptors derive from a person aged 18 to 65 who received the Ad26.COV2.S COVID-19 vaccine or a placebo.

V usage is TRBV5-1 and J usage is TRBJ2-2; no clear D. CDR1 and CDR2 from the germline V gene are SGHRS and YFSETQ. V lost 0 bases, J lost 2 bases, and 11 bases lay in between. The CDR3 consists of 16 residues. CDR3 sequence reads: CASSLERVGNTGELFF. In nucleotides, the CDR3 is TGCGCCAGCAGCTTGGAACGTGTAGGCAACACCGGGGAGCTGTTTTTT. Looking up the rest from reference TRBV5-1 and TRBJ2-2 gives the full variable domain: KAGVTQTPRYLIKTRGQQVTLSCSPISGHRSVSWYQQTPGQGLQFLFEYFSETQRNKGNFPGRFSGRQFSNSRSEMNVSTLELGDSALYLCASSLERVGNTGELFFGEGSRLTVL.

The V call is TRBV19, the J call TRBJ2-3, with a tentative D call TRBD2 (6 bases). The CDR3 spans 16 residues. Germline-derived CDR1 and CDR2 are LNHDA and SQIVND (reference sequence). With 1 base removed from V and 3 bases from J, the gap between germline ends came to 14 bases. The CDR3: CASSIGAGRGTDTQYF. Written as DNA, the CDR3 is TGTGCCAGTAGTATAGGGGCAGGCCGGGGGACAGATACGCAGTATTTT.

In this sample, this clone turned up many times. The CDR3 coding sequence is TGTGCCAGCAGTGGCAGGTTGGACGAAAAACTGTTTTTT. It translates to CASSGRLDEKLFF. The chain employs TRBV2 and TRBJ1-4; D gene ambiguous. The CDR3 sequence is 13 residues long. Between the trimmed V and J ends, which lost 4 bases and 8 bases, there was a span of 11 bases. The germline V gene encodes CDR1 SNHLY and CDR2 FYNNEI.

V and J are TRBV28 and TRBJ1-5, with D tentatively TRBD1 (5 bases). Per the germline V gene, CDR1 is MDHEN and CDR2 is SYDVKM. This CDR3 has 16 residues. The germline V and J ends were trimmed by 5 bases and 1 base, with 15 bases remaining between them. The DNA for the CDR3 is TGTGCCAGCAGTCCCAGGGCAGGAAGCAGCAATCAGCCCCAGCATTTT. Translated: CASSPRAGSSNQPQHF.

This clone has a handful of counts. The chain combines TRBV11-2 with TRBJ2-7; TRBD2 matches at 8 bases. V shed 5 bases and J 3 bases; nucleotides not matched to a gene: 15. Germline CDR1 is SGHAT and CDR2 is FQNNGV. The CDR3 totals 17 residues. CDR3 in DNA: TGTGCCAGCAGCCCGATCAAGCGGGGGAAAGACATCTACGAGCAGTACTTC. Translating gives CASSPIKRGKDIYEQYF. The entire variable domain, with the rest obtained from reference TRBV11-2 and TRBJ2-7, is as follows: EAGVAQSPRYKIIEKRQSVAFWCNPISGHATLYWYQQILGQGPKLLIQFQNNGVVDDSQLPKDRFSAERLKGVDSTLKIQPAKLEDSAVYLCASSPIKRGKDIYEQYFGPGTRLTVT.

The gene calls are TRBV4-2 and TRBJ2-1, with TRBD2 matching over 10 bases. V was pared by 0 bases and J by 5 bases, with 10 bases of the junction left unmatched. The germline V gene encodes CDR1 LGHNA and CDR2 YNFKEQ. The CDR3 contains 18 residues. The CDR3 is CASSQEPAGGPWDNEQFF. In nucleotides, the CDR3 is TGTGCCAGCAGCCAAGAACCAGCGGGGGGGCCTTGGGACAATGAGCAGTTCTTC.

V gene TRBV5-1 combines with J gene TRBJ1-2, with D possibly matching TRBD1 (5 bases). There are 14 residues in the CDR3. Germline CDR1 and CDR2: SGHRS and YFSETQ. V was cut by 0 bases and J by 3 bases, with 9 bases left in between. The CDR3 DNA is TGCGCCAGCAGCTTGGGGGAGGGACACTATGGCTACACCTTC. Encoded protein: CASSLGEGHYGYTF.

V usage is TRBV7-2 and J usage is TRBJ2-7, with 14 positions matching TRBD2. The trim removed 3 bases at V and 0 bases at J, leaving 4 bases unmatched. Germline CDR1 and CDR2: SGHTA and FQGNSA. CDR3 length: 17 residues. For the CDR3, the DNA is TGTGCCAGCAGCTTCGGACTAGCGGGGGGTACCTCCTACGAGCAGTACTTC. Encoded protein: CASSFGLAGGTSYEQYF.

The rearrangement joins TRBV9 to TRBJ1-1; no clear D gene. This CDR3 is built from 15 residues. V lost 4 bases and J lost 11, with 24 bases in between. Looked up from germline, CDR1 is SGDLS and CDR2 is YYNGEE. The CDR3 DNA sequence: TGTGCCAGCAGCCCCTCCCGAGGCGCAATACGAGAGGCTTTCTTT. Translation: CASSPSRGAIREAFF.

The V gene is TRBV4-1, the J gene TRBJ1-3; no firm D call. The CDR3 sequence is 16 residues long. CDR1 is MGHRA, CDR2 YSYEKL, per germline. Trimming shortened V by 1 base and J by 4 bases, and 14 bases separated the two germline ends. CDR3 protein: CASSQAAGGSGNTIYF. The CDR3 nucleotides read TGCGCCAGCAGCCAAGCCGCTGGAGGGTCCGGAAACACCATATATTTT.

The J gene is TRBJ2-1, the V gene TRBV5-1; D is perhaps TRBD2 (5 bases). Germline CDR1 SGHRS, CDR2 YFSETQ. Trimming took 0 bases from V and 10 from J, leaving 11 bases between them. The CDR3 runs 13 residues. CDR3 amino acids: CASSLVFGEEQFF. CDR3 nucleotide sequence: TGCGCCAGCAGCTTGGTTTTTGGGGAGGAGCAGTTCTTC. Together with reference TRBV5-1 and TRBJ2-1, the CDR3 gives the full variable domain: KAGVTQTPRYLIKTRGQQVTLSCSPISGHRSVSWYQQTPGQGLQFLFEYFSETQRNKGNFPGRFSGRQFSNSRSEMNVSTLELGDSALYLCASSLVFGEEQFFGPGTRLTVL.

The table lists this clone with a count of one. The J gene is TRBJ2-1, the V gene TRBV5-1, with D unresolved. The ends were cut back, 5 bases at V and 7 bases at J, with 10 bases in the middle. The CDR3 loop spans 12 amino acids. CDR1 SGHRS and CDR2 YFSETQ come from the germline V gene. The CDR3 sequence: CASSHQWNEQFF. CDR3 nucleotide sequence: TGCGCCAGCAGTCACCAGTGGAATGAGCAGTTCTTC.

This chain uses TRBV9 with TRBJ2-5, with 8 bases aligning to TRBD2. The germline V gene has CDR1 SGDLS and CDR2 YYNGEE. This CDR3 has 17 amino acids. The V gene end was trimmed by 3 bases and the J gene end by 6 bases; junction bases not matched to a gene: 16. CDR3 nucleotides: TGTGCCAGCAGCGCCCCCCGGGGGGGAAAGAACGGGAAGACCCAGTACTTC. Translated, it gives CASSAPRGGKNGKTQYF.

This clone was recorded only once. The chain has TRBV5-1 and TRBJ1-6; D call uncertain. The CDR3 runs 16 residues. The ends were cut back, 0 bases at V and 6 bases at J, with 13 bases in the middle. Germline V gene lookup returns CDR1 SGHRS and CDR2 YFSETQ. The CDR3 protein is CASSLGSGRTNSPLHF. The CDR3 nucleotides are TGCGCCAGCAGCTTGGGGTCTGGGAGAACTAATTCACCCCTCCACTTT.

The chain carries TRBV12-3 or TRBV12-4 and TRBJ1-6; D call uncertain. CDR3 size: 12 residues. V was trimmed by 6 bases and J by 11 bases, leaving 11 bases between them. The CDR3 is CASSLQRAPLHF. CDR3 DNA: TGTGCCAGCAGCCTACAGCGGGCACCCCTCCACTTT.

The rearrangement uses TRBV5-1 and TRBJ2-6; TRBD1 matches at 7 bases. The CDR3 has 16 residues. Germline V gene data show CDR1 as SGHRS and CDR2 as YFSETQ. With V trimmed by 3 bases and J by 2 bases, 5 bases remained unmatched. For the CDR3, the DNA is TGCGCCAGCAGCTCACAGGGGTTCCCTGGGGCCAACGTCCTGACTTTC. This codes for CASSSQGFPGANVLTF.

This chain links TRBV15 with TRBJ1-4; 10 bases map to TRBD1. V trimming: 0 bases; J trimming: 10 bases; junction bases outside the gene matches: 5. The germline CDR1 and CDR2 sequences are LNHNV and YYDKDF (reference sequence). The CDR3 sequence is 15 residues long. CDR3 sequence (DNA): TGTGCCACCAGCAGAGATCGGGACAGGGGAGGAAAACTGTTTTTT. It translates to CATSRDRDRGGKLFF.

V gene TRBV30 combines with J gene TRBJ2-2; D perhaps matches TRBD1 (5 bases). Trimming took 1 base from V and 5 from J, leaving 11 bases between them. CDR3 length equals 14 residues. Germline lookup yields CDR1 GTSNPN and CDR2 SVGIG (reference sequence). CDR3 nucleotide sequence: TGTGCCTGGAGTGGGGGCACTCTTACCGGGGAGCTGTTTTTT. Amino acid sequence: CAWSGGTLTGELFF.

V is TRBV5-5 and J is TRBJ2-3; D uncertain. Between the trimmed V and J ends, which lost 5 bases and 0 bases, there was a span of 7 bases. The CDR3 runs to 13 residues. The germline CDR1 and CDR2 sequences are SGHKS and YYEKEE (reference sequence). For the CDR3, the DNA is TGTGCCAGCAGAGCTGCTAGCACAGATACGCAGTATTTT. It encodes CASRAASTDTQYF.

This clone was seen a handful of times. The V and J genes are TRBV6-5 and TRBJ1-4; D gene unclear. This CDR3 contains 12 residues. Germline V lookup: CDR1 MNHEY, CDR2 SVGAGI. V was clipped by 6 bases and J by 6 bases, with 8 bases between them. CDR3 loop: CASSPMDEKLFF. The CDR3 nucleotides are TGTGCCAGCAGCCCGATGGATGAAAAACTGTTTTTT.

This clone was observed a handful of times. The chain has TRBV7-2 and TRBJ1-2; D gene ambiguous. The germline gives CDR1 SGHTA, CDR2 FQGNSA. The CDR3 has 13 residues. Trimming took off 0 bases at V and 5 bases at J, with 7 bases between the two ends. The chain's CDR3 is CASSLAREYGYTF. In nucleotides, the CDR3 is TGTGCCAGCAGCTTAGCGAGGGAGTATGGCTACACCTTC. The full variable domain, with the rest looked up from reference TRBV7-2 and TRBJ1-2, is GAGVSQSPSNKVTEKGKDVELRCDPISGHTALYWYRQSLGQGLEFLIYFQGNSAPDKSGLPSDRFSAERTGGSVSTLTIQRTQQEDSAVYLCASSLAREYGYTFGSGTRLTVV.

The chain has TRBV5-6 and TRBJ1-2; a possible D gene is TRBD1 (5 bases). Trimming shortened V by 3 bases and J by 8 bases, and 20 bases separated the two germline ends. Germline CDR1 reads SGHDT; CDR2 reads YYEEEE. The CDR3 runs to 15 residues. This CDR3 is CASSWNRRDPSGYTF. The CDR3 DNA reads TGTGCCAGCAGCTGGAATAGGAGGGACCCCAGCGGCTACACCTTC.

This sequence joins TRBV19 and TRBJ2-2, with 8 bases aligning to TRBD1. Per the germline V gene, CDR1 is LNHDA and CDR2 is SQIVND (reference sequence). With V trimmed by 6 bases and J by 4 bases, 4 bases remained unmatched. The CDR3 is 14 amino acids. The CDR3 loop is CASRMDRVTGELFF. The CDR3 region has the DNA TGTGCCAGTAGGATGGACAGGGTCACCGGGGAGCTGTTTTTT.